This T cell receptor (beta chain) was profiled in a study of beta chain features in type 1 diabetes. About the study: Across all samples, fewer than 140 million sorted cells were examined.

Study outcomes and limitations: Moderate but significant shortening of TCRB CDR3s was recorded in all four CD4+ subsets from Type 1 diabetes patients. VDJ junctions in type 1 diabetes patients carried more deletions and fewer insertions.

Sampling consisted of one heparinised blood draw per donor, averaging approximately 120 mL. Note on this clone: What it binds is not known.

Expressed TCRB transcripts were sequenced after all isolated RNA was converted to cDNA. Only in-frame clones appear in the TCRdb table, and some are missing; sequencing was by immunoSEQ multiplex PCR. This sample has around 650,000 clones, with about an eighth found just once. Looked up from germline, CDR1 is LGHNA and CDR2 is YSLEER. The length of the CDR3 is 16 residues. Between the trimmed V and J ends, which lost 5 bases and 0 bases, there was a span of 15 bases. The chain couples TRBV4-3 to TRBJ2-3, with TRBD2 as a possible D gene (6 bases). This clonotype was obtained from a young man with type 1 diabetes. The sequencing sample was made of naive CD4+ T cells from blood. This CDR3 reads CASSEEGTVSTDTQYF. The DNA for the CDR3 is TGCGCCAGCAGCGAGGAGGGGACGGTTAGCACAGATACGCAGTATTTT.